The 31 T cell receptor beta chains listed next were all sequenced from one sample in a study of T cell repertoires in cytomegalovirus infection. These receptors lack a known antigen. TCRdb re-called the reads with MiXCR, one entry per CDR3 protein. The repertoire consists of tens of thousands of distinct CDR3 sequences, with more than 15% occurring once and the leading ten covering 64%. This sample comprised CD8+ T cells from cultured PBMCs, obtained from culture after CMV antigen stimulation. Receptors were obtained from a human donor in good health (CMV status not recorded). Some clones in this sample may be carry-over from other donors' samples.

The table lists this clonotype with a few counts. The CDR3 DNA follows: TGTGCCAGCAGCCCAGGGGACGCAAATGAGCAGTTCTTC. This encodes CASSPGDANEQFF. The V and J genes are TRBV7-2 and TRBJ2-1; D is possibly TRBD1 (6 bases). Trimming shortened V by 5 bases and J by 7 bases, and 12 bases separated the two germline ends. This CDR3 comprises 13 residues. From germline, CDR1 is SGHTA and CDR2 FQGNSA.

This clonotype was seen only a few times. The chain links TRBV9 to TRBJ2-2, with a possible D match to TRBD1 (6 bases). In germline, CDR1 is SGDLS, CDR2 YYNGEE. V gave up 0 bases and J gave up 4 bases, with 19 bases separating them. This CDR3 has 18 amino acids. The CDR3 DNA is TGTGCCAGCAGCGTAGCGGACAGATCCATCAGGGGCACCGGGGAGCTGTTTTTT. Translated, it gives CASSVADRSIRGTGELFF.

This clonotype was seen ten or more times. CDR3 region: CASSQERAGGVEKLFF. CDR3 DNA sequence: TGTGCCAGCAGCCAGGAGAGAGCAGGGGGAGTTGAAAAACTGTTTTTT. V gene TRBV4-2 combines with J gene TRBJ1-4; 7 bases agree with TRBD1. Germline assignment: CDR1 LGHNA and CDR2 YNFKEQ. The CDR3 has 16 residues. The V gene end was trimmed by 3 bases and the J gene end by 7 bases; junction bases not matched to a gene: 11.

This sequence joins TRBV20-1 and TRBJ2-7, with unresolved D. This CDR3 contains 15 residues. Trimming stripped 0 bases from V and 7 bases from J, with 19 bases between. CDR1 and CDR2 from the germline V gene are DFQATT and SNEGSKA (reference sequence). DNA of the CDR3: TGCAGTGCTAGAGATCGACCCACCCCTTATGAAGAGCAGTACTTC. This codes for CSARDRPTPYEEQYF.

This chain connects TRBV4-1 to TRBJ1-2, with 7 bases matching TRBD1. This CDR3 has 13 residues. Germline trimming cut 2 bases from V and 7 bases from J; bases unmatched to any gene: 4. Germline CDR1 is MGHRA and CDR2 is YSYEKL. The CDR3 region has the DNA TGCGCCAGCAGCCAATTGACAGGGAGTGGCTACACCTTC. It is translated as CASSQLTGSGYTF.

This clonotype was counted many times. The chain joins TRBV4-1 to TRBJ2-1; 10 bases align to TRBD1. The CDR3 contains 17 residues. In germline, CDR1 is MGHRA, CDR2 YSYEKL. Trimming cost V 2 bases and J 5 bases; bases outside gene matches: 9. The CDR3, as DNA: TGCGCCAGCAGCCAATTAGACTCGGGACAGGGGAACAATGAGCAGTTCTTC. Translated, it gives CASSQLDSGQGNNEQFF.

In its sample, this clonotype was seen a few times. V is TRBV12-3 or TRBV12-4 and J is TRBJ2-1, with D perhaps given as TRBD1 or TRBD2 (6 bases each). CDR3 length equals 13 residues. V dropped 8 bases and J dropped 7 bases, with 15 bases sitting between them. The CDR3 sequence is CASRGGRKNEQFF. CDR3 sequence (DNA): TGTGCCAGCCGAGGGGGGCGGAAGAATGAGCAGTTCTTC.

The CDR3 nucleotides read TGTGCCAGCAGCTCCGACCTTGGGACAGGATCGTCCTCCTACAATGAGCAGTTCTTC. As protein: CASSSDLGTGSSSYNEQFF. This sequence joins TRBV7-6 and TRBJ2-1; 8 nucleotides agree with TRBD1. Germline V gene sequence: CDR1 SGHVS, CDR2 FNYEAQ. CDR3 size: 19 residues. J was trimmed by 0 bases and V by 4 bases; bases with no gene match: 14. Complete variable domain (other parts from reference TRBV7-6 and TRBJ2-1): GAGVSQSPRYKVTKRGQDVALRCDPISGHVSLYWYRQALGQGPEFLTYFNYEAQQDKSGLPNDRFSAERPEGSISTLTIQRTEQRDSAMYRCASSSDLGTGSSSYNEQFFGPGTRLTVL.

This clonotype was detected only a few times. V usage is TRBV9 and J usage is TRBJ2-2; D not resolved. Trimming stripped 3 bases from V and 1 base from J, with 7 bases between. Germline V gives CDR1 SGDLS, CDR2 YYNGEE. This CDR3 contains 14 residues. CDR3 DNA: TGTGCCAGCAGCGGGTATCAGAACACCGGGGAGCTGTTTTTT. Residues: CASSGYQNTGELFF.

The rearrangement links TRBV11-2 to TRBJ1-1; no definite D call. The CDR3 is 13 residues long. Germline CDR1 is SGHAT and CDR2 is FQNNGV. V shed 1 base and J shed 3 bases, with 6 bases lying between them. The chain's CDR3 is CASSLGEYTEAFF. Written as DNA, the CDR3 is TGTGCCAGCAGCTTAGGGGAATACACTGAAGCTTTCTTT.

This clonotype came up a few times. The chain recombines TRBV28 with TRBJ2-7; no clear D. Germline CDR1 and CDR2: MDHEN and SYDVKM. CDR3 length equals 13 residues. The ends were cut back, 2 bases at V and 5 bases at J, with 10 bases in the middle. As DNA, the CDR3 is TGTGCCAGCAGTTTAAGCCTTTATAACGAGCAGTACTTC. Translation gives CASSLSLYNEQYF.

With respect to this clonotype: A read error may be the cause here, since a much bigger clone is one base away. The chain is built from TRBV7-9 and TRBJ1-2; no definite D call. V was cut by 1 base and J by 4 bases, with 13 bases left in between. The CDR3 length is 15 residues. In germline, CDR1 is SEHNR, CDR2 FQNEAQ (reference sequence). DNA for the CDR3: TGTGCCAGCAGCTTAGGAACGAGGATGGGCTATGGCTACACCTTC. Translated: CASSLGTRMGYGYTF.

Details on this clonotype: An end of the junction does not agree with germline; a read error may underlie this. The rearrangement uses TRBV24-1 and TRBJ1-4; TRBD1 is a possible D gene (5 bases). CDR3 length: 9 residues. Germline V gene lookup returns CDR1 KGHDR and CDR2 SFDVKD. The CDR3 region is CGAWEELFF. The CDR3 nucleotides are TGCGGGGCGTGGGAGGAACTGTTTTTT.

The rearrangement joins TRBV7-2 to TRBJ2-2, with 11 positions matching TRBD2. This CDR3 has 16 residues. CDR1 SGHTA and CDR2 FQGNSA come from the germline V gene. The V gene end was trimmed by 4 bases and the J gene end by 1 base; junction bases not matched to a gene: 2. Here the CDR3 reads CASSSLAGGNTGELFF. The CDR3 region has the DNA TGTGCCAGCAGCTCCCTAGCGGGGGGGAACACCGGGGAGCTGTTTTTT.

The chain uses TRBV7-3 and TRBJ2-1; 10 nucleotides line up with TRBD2. From germline, CDR1 is SGHTA and CDR2 FQGTGA. The V segment lost 3 bases and the J segment 1 base; nucleotides outside the gene matches: 3. The CDR3 spans 16 residues. The CDR3 is CASSFSGGPSYNEQFF. In DNA form, the CDR3 reads TGTGCCAGCAGCTTTAGCGGGGGGCCATCCTACAATGAGCAGTTCTTC.

This clonotype was picked up a small number of times. The J gene is TRBJ2-1, the V gene TRBV19; weak D call: TRBD2 (5 bases). In germline, CDR1 is LNHDA, CDR2 SQIVND (reference sequence). CDR3 length equals 15 residues. V lost 7 bases, J lost 2 bases, and 15 bases lay in between. CDR3 sequence (DNA): TGTGCCAGTATCTTCCGAGCGGAGGCCTACAATGAGCAGTTCTTC. Protein product: CASIFRAEAYNEQFF.

The chain links TRBV7-6 to TRBJ2-7; weak D call: TRBD1 (5 bases). Germline V gives CDR1 SGHVS, CDR2 FNYEAQ. V lost 5 bases and J 1 base, leaving 15 bases between the germline ends. This CDR3 is 15 amino acids long. The CDR3 DNA is TGTGCCAGCAGCCCCCCTGGGGCGATTTCCTACGAGCAGTACTTC. Translation: CASSPPGAISYEQYF.

There are many counts of this clonotype. The rearrangement links TRBV7-9 to TRBJ1-1; perhaps TRBD1 as D (5 bases). Germline CDR1 is SEHNR and CDR2 is FQNEAQ (reference sequence). The CDR3 is made up of 14 amino acids. The V and J ends lost 5 bases and 1 base respectively, with 11 bases between them. CDR3 nucleotide sequence: TGTGCCAGCAGCCCCGGGACTCAGAACACTGAAGCTTTCTTT. Its translation is CASSPGTQNTEAFF. The full variable domain, completed using reference TRBV7-9 and TRBJ1-1, is DTGVSQNPRHKITKRGQNVTFRCDPISEHNRLYWYRQTLGQGPEFLTYFQNEAQLEKSRLLSDRFSAERPKGSFSTLEIQRTEQGDSAMYLCASSPGTQNTEAFFGQGTRLTVV.

The chain has TRBV12-3 or TRBV12-4 and TRBJ2-1; no firm D call. Trimming cost V 8 bases and J 9 bases, with 14 bases left between them. This CDR3 is built from 12 residues. CDR3 in amino acids: CASWTRLGEQFF. The CDR3 DNA reads TGTGCCAGCTGGACCCGGCTCGGTGAGCAGTTCTTC.

Only a few counts were recorded for this clonotype. The chain joins TRBV7-9 to TRBJ1-2, with D possibly TRBD1 on 6 matching bases. This CDR3 has 17 residues. Looked up from germline, CDR1 is SEHNR and CDR2 is FQNEAQ (reference sequence). Trimming stripped 1 base from V and 2 bases from J, with 17 bases between. CDR3 in DNA: TGTGCCAGCAGCTTAGAGGGGTTGGGGACACCGAACTATGGCTACACCTTC. Residues: CASSLEGLGTPNYGYTF.

This clonotype appeared once. V and J are TRBV7-8 and TRBJ1-3, with D possibly TRBD1 on 5 matching bases. V lost 5 bases, J lost 3 bases, and 23 bases lay in between. This CDR3 has 18 residues. Germline-derived CDR1 and CDR2 are SGHVS and FQNEAQ. CDR3 amino acids: CASSPDTGTPRRGNTIYF. CDR3 nucleotide sequence: TGTGCCAGCAGCCCGGACACAGGAACCCCGCGCCGTGGAAACACCATATATTTT.

This clonotype occurred a few times. The chain is built from TRBV27 and TRBJ1-1, with 8 bases lining up with TRBD1. The CDR3 loop spans 14 amino acids. Per germline, CDR1 MNHEY and CDR2 SMNVEV (reference sequence). V was clipped by 4 bases and J by 5 bases; unmatched bases: 6. The chain's CDR3 is CASSSQGAGTEAFF. The DNA for the CDR3 is TGTGCCAGCAGTTCGCAGGGGGCCGGGACTGAAGCTTTCTTT.

The CDR3 sequence is CASSLWVAGGPLEQFF. The CDR3 nucleotides read TGTGCCAGCAGCTTATGGGTAGCGGGAGGGCCCCTTGAGCAGTTCTTC. V is TRBV7-2 and J is TRBJ2-1, with 11 bases lining up with TRBD2. The length of the CDR3 is 16 residues. Per germline, CDR1 SGHTA and CDR2 FQGNSA. Unmatched junction bases numbered 9, after V lost 2 bases and J lost 9 bases.

This clonotype was picked up a small number of times. This chain joins TRBV4-3 and TRBJ2-1, with 11 bases identical to TRBD2. This CDR3 is 17 amino acids long. Germline CDR1 reads LGHNA; CDR2 reads YSLEER. Unmatched junction bases numbered 12, after V lost 4 bases and J lost 7 bases. The CDR3 sequence: CASSPEVGASGGNEQFF. The CDR3 bases are TGCGCCAGCAGCCCGGAGGTCGGGGCTAGCGGGGGGAATGAGCAGTTCTTC.

The CDR3 nucleotides read TGTGCCAGTAGCTCCAGGGAAGGGTTCTACTCTGGGGCCAACGTCCTGACTTTC. Translating it yields CASSSREGFYSGANVLTF. This chain uses TRBV19 with TRBJ2-6; weak D call: TRBD1 (5 bases). Germline V gene lookup returns CDR1 LNHDA and CDR2 SQIVND (reference sequence). V was cut by 6 bases and J by 0 bases, with 18 bases left in between. The CDR3 totals 18 residues.

The rearrangement joins TRBV4-2 to TRBJ2-5, with TRBD2 matching over 8 bases. Germline CDR1 LGHNA, CDR2 YNFKEQ. The V and J ends lost 7 bases and 4 bases, in that order; junction bases with no gene match: 17. This CDR3 is 17 amino acids long. The DNA for the CDR3 is TGTGCCAGCACCGGTCTCGAGCGGGGGATGTTGGGAGAGACCCAGTACTTC. It encodes CASTGLERGMLGETQYF.

This clonotype was counted at least ten times. The V call is TRBV2, the J call TRBJ1-6; D is unresolved. This CDR3 comprises 14 residues. CDR1 and CDR2 from the germline V gene are SNHLY and FYNNEI. Trimming took 3 bases from V and 9 from J, leaving 12 bases between them. CDR3 DNA sequence: TGTGCCAGCAGTGATTTGGGAAGTGTTTCACCCCTCCACTTT. Protein: CASSDLGSVSPLHF. The entire variable domain, with the rest obtained from reference TRBV2 and TRBJ1-6, is as follows: EPEVTQTPSHQVTQMGQEVILRCVPISNHLYFYWYRQILGQKVEFLVSFYNNEISEKSEIFDDQFSVERPDGSNFTLKIRSTKLEDSAMYFCASSDLGSVSPLHFGNGTRLTVT.

The chain combines TRBV6-2 or TRBV6-3 with TRBJ1-5; 7 bases are a match to TRBD1. The junction had 6 bases not matched to a gene; V was cut back by 4 bases and J by 6 bases. The V gene's germline CDR1 is MNHEY and CDR2 SVGEGT. The CDR3 spans 14 residues. The CDR3 loop reads CASSFPTGAQPQHF. CDR3 bases: TGTGCCAGCAGTTTCCCCACAGGGGCTCAGCCCCAGCATTTT.

J is TRBJ2-5 and V is TRBV12-3 or TRBV12-4; D is undetermined. This CDR3 has 14 amino acids. Trimming left V 8 bases short and J 2 bases short, with 15 bases between. CDR3 loop: CASAFSSLQETQYF. As DNA, the CDR3 is TGTGCCAGCGCATTTTCCAGTTTACAAGAGACCCAGTACTTC.

This clonotype was recorded many times. The chain has TRBV7-3 and TRBJ2-2; 7 positions agree with TRBD2. CDR3 size: 14 residues. Germline lookup yields CDR1 SGHTA and CDR2 FQGTGA. With 4 bases clipped from V and 2 bases from J, the junction kept 1 base outside the gene matches. The CDR3 reads CASSSGLNTGELFF. The CDR3, as DNA: TGTGCCAGCAGCTCGGGACTAAACACCGGGGAGCTGTTTTTT.

This clonotype was counted between two and nine times. The rearrangement links TRBV7-2 to TRBJ2-3; tentatively, D is TRBD1 or TRBD2 (6 bases each). Germline CDR1 and CDR2: SGHTA and FQGNSA. This CDR3 has 15 amino acids. V lost 5 bases to trimming and J lost 2 bases, with 14 bases between them. The CDR3 coding sequence is TGTGCCAGCAGCCCCCGGAGGGGGGACACAGATACGCAGTATTTT. This gives the protein CASSPRRGDTDTQYF.